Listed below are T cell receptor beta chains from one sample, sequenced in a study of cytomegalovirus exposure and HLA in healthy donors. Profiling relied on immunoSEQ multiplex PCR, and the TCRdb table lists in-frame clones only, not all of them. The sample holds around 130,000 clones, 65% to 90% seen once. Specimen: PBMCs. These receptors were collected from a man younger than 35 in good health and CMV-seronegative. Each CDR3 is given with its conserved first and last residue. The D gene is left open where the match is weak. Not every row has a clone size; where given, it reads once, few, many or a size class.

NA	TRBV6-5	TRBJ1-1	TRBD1	TGTGCCAGCAGAGAGACAGGGGGCGCACCGGAAGCTTTCTTT	CASRETGGAPEAFF
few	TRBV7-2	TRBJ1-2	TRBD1	TGTGCCAGCAGTACCCAGGGCGGGACAGGGGGTAACTATGGCTACACCTTC	CASSTQGGTGGNYGYTF
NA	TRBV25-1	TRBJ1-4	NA	TGTGCCAGCACTCCGACGGGCGGGTGGAATGAAAAACTGTTTTTT	CASTPTGGWNEKLFF
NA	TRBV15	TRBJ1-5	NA	TGTGCCACCAGCAGAGACCCCGGAGCGAGGGTTCAGCCCCAGCATTTT	CATSRDPGARVQPQHF
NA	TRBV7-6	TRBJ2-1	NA	TGTGCCAGCAGCTTAGGGTGGCAAGACAATGAGCAGTTCTTC	CASSLGWQDNEQFF
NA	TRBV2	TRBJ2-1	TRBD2	TGTGCCAACCGGCGGGGGGTCTCGACAAATGAGCAGTTCTTC	CANRRGVSTNEQFF
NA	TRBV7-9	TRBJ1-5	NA	TGTGCCAGCAGCCCCGGGGGTAGTGGCAATCAGCCCCAGCATTTT	CASSPGGSGNQPQHF
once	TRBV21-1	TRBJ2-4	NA	TGTGCCAGCAGCAAAACTCGGGACATTCAGTACTTC	CASSKTRDIQYF
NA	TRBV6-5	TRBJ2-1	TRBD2	TGTGCCAGCAGGGGACTAGCGGGGGCCTACAATGAGCAGTTCTTC	CASRGLAGAYNEQFF
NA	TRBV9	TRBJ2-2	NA	TGTGCCAGCAGCGCCAGGCTTTCGAACACCGGGGAGCTGTTTTTT	CASSARLSNTGELFF
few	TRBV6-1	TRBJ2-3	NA	TGTGCCAGCAGTGAGAGACTAGTTTTCCCCACAGATACGCAGTATTTT	CASSERLVFPTDTQYF
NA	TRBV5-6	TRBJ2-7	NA	TGTGCCAGCACCCCGGGAGCGACAAATTACGAGCAGTACTTC	CASTPGATNYEQYF
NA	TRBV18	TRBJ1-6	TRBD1	TGTGCCAGCTCACCGGGTCTCCTAGCCTCTACAGGGGGCAGTTCACCCCTCCACTTT	CASSPGLLASTGGSSPLHF
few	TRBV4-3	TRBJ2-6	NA	TGCGCCAGCAGCCGAGAGACCGGGACAGGGGCCAACGTCCTGACTTTC	CASSRETGTGANVLTF
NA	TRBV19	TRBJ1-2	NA	TGTGCCAGTACCGTGCCGGGGATCTCTAGCTATGGCTACACCTTC	CASTVPGISSYGYTF
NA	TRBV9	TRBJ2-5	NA	TGTGCCAGCAGCGCGGGGGGCCCGGCGACCCAGTACTTC	CASSAGGPATQYF
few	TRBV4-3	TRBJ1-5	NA	TGCGCCAGCAGCTTGGGCTTCAATCAGCCCCAGCATTTT	CASSLGFNQPQHF
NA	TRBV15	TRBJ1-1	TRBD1	TGTGCCACCAGCAGCGAGGGGGCGGGTTACACTGAAGCTTTCTTT	CATSSEGAGYTEAFF